This is a list of T cell receptor beta chains from one sample in a study of HIV-infected patients and healthy controls. TCRdb re-derived calls from the 5' RACE reads in MiXCR, one entry per CDR3 protein. The sample includes roughly 20,000 distinct CDR3 sequences, around 8.3% of them seen just once. Material for sequencing was blood. The receptors originated from an adult in good health. The CDR3 runs from the conserved cysteine through the conserved F or W. D genes are given only for firm matches. A clone size is listed for some rows: how often the clone was seen (once, few, many), or a class if it is expanded.

TRBV20-1	.	TRBJ1-5	many	CSARLTGDNQPQHF	TGCAGTGCTAGATTGACAGGAGACAATCAGCCCCAGCATTTT
TRBV11-2	.	TRBJ2-1	many	CASSLVSINRGTHEQFF	TGTGCCAGCAGCTTAGTGTCGATCAACCGGGGGACCCATGAGCAGTTCTTC
TRBV20-1	TRBD2	TRBJ2-7	.	CSASDRLAGVAEQYF	TGCAGTGCTTCCGACCGACTAGCGGGGGTAGCCGAGCAGTACTTC
TRBV2	TRBD1	TRBJ2-1	many	CASSSTGTDNNEQFF	TGTGCCAGCAGTTCTACCGGGACAGACAACAATGAGCAGTTCTTC
TRBV24-1	.	TRBJ2-1	many	CATSDSDLGVLGNEQFF	TGTGCCACCAGTGATTCTGACCTAGGGGTCCTGGGGAATGAGCAGTTCTTC
TRBV5-1	.	TRBJ2-7	.	CASSFVGGGTASYEQYF	TGCGCCAGCAGCTTCGTGGGTGGCGGGACAGCTTCCTACGAGCAGTACTTC
TRBV20-1	.	TRBJ2-7	many	CSAKEARDYEQYF	TGCAGTGCTAAGGAAGCCCGGGACTACGAGCAGTACTTC
TRBV20-1	TRBD1	TRBJ2-1	.	CSARIDRANEQFF	TGCAGTGCTAGGATTGACAGGGCAAATGAGCAGTTCTTC
TRBV28	.	TRBJ1-5	medium-sized	CASSFPSRSGNQPQHF	TGTGCCAGCAGTTTTCCCTCCCGCTCGGGCAATCAGCCCCAGCATTTT
TRBV12-5	.	TRBJ1-1	many	CASGLVSGRILMNTEAFF	TGTGCTAGTGGTTTGGTATCTGGGCGGATCCTCATGAACACTGAAGCTTTCTTT